Each of the 21 T cell receptor beta chains below was sequenced from the same sample in a study of shared clonotypes between healthy human individuals. CD45RO-negative, CCR7-selected cells formed the naive CD8 fraction, which excluded terminally differentiated effector memory CD45RA+ cells. The table came from immunoSEQ multiplex PCR; TCRdb's copy has only in-frame clones and leaves some out. The profile shows 2 million or so clones, about 95% of them singletons. Sample: naive CD8+ T cells sorted from blood. These receptors all stem from a man younger than 30 in good health.

Points on this clone: The same CDR3 arises from other DNA sequences in this sample as well. The V and J genes are TRBV19 and TRBJ1-1; TRBD1 is a possible D gene (5 bases). Between the trimmed V and J ends, which lost 3 bases and 1 base, there was a span of 9 bases. Per the germline V gene, CDR1 is LNHDA and CDR2 is SQIVND (reference sequence). The CDR3 has 14 residues. In DNA form, the CDR3 reads TGTGCCAGTAGTATGGGCGGGGGGAACACTGAAGCTTTCTTT. Its translation is CASSMGGGNTEAFF.

The gene calls are TRBV7-2 and TRBJ2-5, with D maybe TRBD1 (5 bases). The germline V and J ends were trimmed by 5 bases and 3 bases, with 13 bases remaining between them. The CDR3 covers 14 residues. Germline V gene sequence: CDR1 SGHTA, CDR2 FQGNSA. CDR3 bases: TGTGCCAGCAGCGTTGACAGACGAGAAGAGACCCAGTACTTC. It translates to CASSVDRREETQYF.

This sequence joins TRBV15 and TRBJ2-7; D is undetermined. The V and J ends lost 9 bases and 7 bases respectively, with 19 bases between them. Looked up from germline, CDR1 is LNHNV and CDR2 is YYDKDF (reference sequence). The CDR3 consists of 13 residues. The CDR3 nucleotides are TGTGCCACGCAGCAAGTATTTCAAGGGGAGCAGTACTTC. This translates into CATQQVFQGEQYF.

V is TRBV7-9 and J is TRBJ1-4; 7 nucleotides agree with TRBD1. Germline V lookup: CDR1 SEHNR, CDR2 FQNEAQ (reference sequence). After removal of 4 bases from V and 7 bases from J, the junction contained 12 bases not matched to a gene. The length of the CDR3 is 16 residues. DNA of the CDR3: TGTGCCAGCAGCTCTTTCGAAGAGGGGGCAGGTGAAAAACTGTTTTTT. This encodes CASSSFEEGAGEKLFF.

The CDR3 spells CASIRTGSSYEQYF. The CDR3 region has the DNA TGTGCCAGCATCAGGACAGGGTCCTCCTACGAGCAGTACTTC. This chain joins TRBV6-1 and TRBJ2-7; TRBD1 agrees at 8 bases. Germline values: CDR1 MNHNS, CDR2 SASEGT. The CDR3 consists of 14 residues. V trimming: 7 bases; J trimming: 0 bases; junction bases outside the gene matches: 5.

The J gene is TRBJ2-1, the V gene TRBV7-9; TRBD2 matches 8 bases. Germline trimming cut 5 bases from V and 10 bases from J; bases unmatched to any gene: 13. Looked up from germline, CDR1 is SEHNR and CDR2 is FQNEAQ (reference sequence). The CDR3 extends over 15 amino acids. DNA for the CDR3: TGTGCCAGCAGCCCCAGTTGGACTAGCCATGGCGAGCAGTTCTTC. Translation gives CASSPSWTSHGEQFF. The full variable domain, with the rest looked up from reference TRBV7-9 and TRBJ2-1, is DTGVSQNPRHKITKRGQNVTFRCDPISEHNRLYWYRQTLGQGPEFLTYFQNEAQLEKSRLLSDRFSAERPKGSFSTLEIQRTEQGDSAMYLCASSPSWTSHGEQFFGPGTRLTVL.

The chain recombines TRBV7-9 with TRBJ2-7; D is unresolved. V was pared by 9 bases and J by 3 bases, with 15 bases between. This CDR3 spans 13 amino acids. CDR1 is SEHNR, CDR2 FQNEAQ, per germline (reference sequence). CDR3 in amino acids: CASNPPSGYEQYF. The CDR3 DNA follows: TGTGCCAGTAACCCTCCAAGTGGCTACGAGCAGTACTTC.

Comments on this clone: This sample includes further DNA sequences coding for the same CDR3. This chain uses TRBV5-4 with TRBJ2-3; weak D call: TRBD1 (6 bases). With 1 base removed from V and 3 bases from J, the gap between germline ends came to 6 bases. CDR3 length: 13 amino acids. Germline CDR1 is SGHNT and CDR2 is YYREEE (reference sequence). Here the CDR3 DNA reads TGTGCCAGCAGCTTGCAGGGGACAGATACGCAGTATTTT. Amino acid sequence: CASSLQGTDTQYF.

On this clone itself: The sample holds other DNA sequences that translate to the same CDR3. This chain connects TRBV4-3 to TRBJ1-2, with unresolved D. V was clipped by 0 bases and J by 4 bases, with 9 bases between them. CDR1 and CDR2 from the germline V gene are LGHNA and YSLEER. The CDR3 length is 14 residues. CDR3 DNA: TGCGCCAGCAGCCAAGATAGAGGGAGCTATGGCTACACCTTC. It encodes CASSQDRGSYGYTF.

The chain uses TRBV27 and TRBJ2-7; D gene ambiguous. The CDR3 sequence is 14 residues long. The V and J ends lost 4 bases and 7 bases respectively, with 17 bases between them. Per the germline V gene, CDR1 is MNHEY and CDR2 is SMNVEV (reference sequence). CDR3 nucleotides: TGTGCCAGCAGTTCGCGAGGATGGTTGGGGGAGCAGTACTTC. This codes for CASSSRGWLGEQYF.

The chain joins TRBV7-6 to TRBJ2-7, with TRBD1 as a possible D gene (6 bases). This CDR3 has 17 amino acids. The germline V gene has CDR1 SGHVS and CDR2 FNYEAQ. Trimming stripped 4 bases from V and 0 bases from J, with 19 bases between. The CDR3 coding sequence is TGTGCCAGCAGCTCAGGCTACGGGACACCCGACTCCTACGAGCAGTACTTC. Translating it yields CASSSGYGTPDSYEQYF.

As to this clone: Other nucleotide sequences in the sample specify the same CDR3. The V gene is TRBV13, the J gene TRBJ2-1; D remains unclear. The CDR3 loop spans 13 amino acids. Deletions cut 2 bases from V and 2 bases from J, with 4 bases between. The germline CDR1 and CDR2 sequences are PRHDT and FYEKMQ (reference sequence). The CDR3 DNA follows: TGTGCCAGCAGCTTAACAGCCTACAATGAGCAGTTCTTC. Protein product: CASSLTAYNEQFF.

The CDR3 loop reads CASTRQGTKPLHF. As DNA, the CDR3 is TGTGCCAGCACAAGACAGGGGACGAAGCCCCTCCACTTT. V usage is TRBV28 and J usage is TRBJ1-6, with 8 bases lining up with TRBD1. The ends lost 7 bases at V and 13 bases at J; junction bases unmatched: 9. Germline V gene sequence: CDR1 MDHEN, CDR2 SYDVKM. This CDR3 has 13 amino acids.

This clone was picked up one time. The CDR3 spells CASMLTLDGETQYF. The CDR3 DNA sequence: TGTGCCAGCATGCTCACCCTAGATGGGGAGACCCAGTACTTC. The J gene is TRBJ2-5, the V gene TRBV27; D remains ambiguous. Trimming took 7 bases from V and 5 from J, leaving 17 bases between them. Germline V gives CDR1 MNHEY, CDR2 SMNVEV (reference sequence). The CDR3 is made up of 14 amino acids.

About this clone: A read error may account for a junction end that differs from germline. The rearrangement joins TRBV6-5 to TRBJ1-5; possible D gene TRBD1, 6 bases. This CDR3 comprises 13 residues. Looked up from germline, CDR1 is MNHEY and CDR2 is SVGAGI. CDR3 loop: CASSYSIGGREYF. CDR3 nucleotide sequence: TGTGCCAGCAGTTACTCGATAGGGGGGCGGGAGTATTTT.

The V call is TRBV7-2, the J call TRBJ1-5, with D hard to call. Per germline, CDR1 SGHTA and CDR2 FQGNSA. Deletions cut 4 bases from V and 2 bases from J, with 12 bases between. The CDR3 consists of 15 residues. The CDR3 nucleotides are TGTGCCAGCAGCTCCACCTTAATGGGCAATCAGCCCCAGCATTTT. This translates into CASSSTLMGNQPQHF.

The J gene is TRBJ1-3, the V gene TRBV29-1; 8 nucleotides match TRBD1. Germline assignment: CDR1 SQVTM and CDR2 ANQGSEA. V was pared by 7 bases and J by 0 bases, with 5 bases of the junction left unmatched. The CDR3 extends over 14 amino acids. The CDR3: CSATGAFSGNTIYF. The CDR3 DNA reads as TGCAGCGCGACAGGGGCTTTCTCTGGAAACACCATATATTTT.

The gene calls are TRBV7-6 and TRBJ2-3, with 12 bases aligning to TRBD2. This CDR3 is built from 15 residues. CDR1 and CDR2 (germline): SGHVS, FNYEAQ. V dropped 5 bases and J dropped 7; count of bases not matched to a gene: 7. The CDR3 DNA sequence: TGTGCCAGCAGCCCTAGCGGGGGGGCCTTGAATACGCAGTATTTT. This encodes CASSPSGGALNTQYF.

A few counts support this clone. The rearrangement joins TRBV30 to TRBJ1-1; tentative D call: TRBD1 (5 bases). The V and J ends lost 0 bases and 3 bases respectively, with 5 bases between them. The CDR3 is made up of 12 amino acids. CDR1 is GTSNPN and CDR2 is SVGIG in the germline V gene (reference sequence). The CDR3 loop reads CAWSVGHTEAFF. The CDR3 DNA reads TGTGCCTGGAGTGTGGGGCACACTGAAGCTTTCTTT.

This chain uses TRBV5-6 with TRBJ2-1, with 13 bases matching TRBD2. CDR1 and CDR2 (germline): SGHDT, YYEEEE. J gave up 4 bases and V 4 bases, and 8 bases lay outside the gene matches. The CDR3 has 17 residues. CDR3 nucleotides: TGTGCCAGCAGCGCCGGACTAGCGGGAGACTTATACAATGAGCAGTTCTTC. Translated, it gives CASSAGLAGDLYNEQFF.

The rearrangement uses TRBV10-3 and TRBJ1-1; D unresolved. Germline V gene data show CDR1 as ENHRY and CDR2 as SYGVKD. V lost 4 bases to trimming and J lost 0 bases, with 6 bases between them. CDR3 size: 13 residues. CDR3 in amino acids: CAISVGLNTEAFF. The CDR3 DNA is TGTGCCATCAGTGTAGGATTGAACACTGAAGCTTTCTTT.